One sample yielded the 3 T cell receptor beta chains listed below, sequenced in a study of shared clonotypes between healthy human individuals. The protocol was immunoSEQ multiplex PCR, while the TCRdb copy is restricted to in-frame clones and leaves out a portion. The table includes around 2.1 million clones, 90% to 97% detected once. Sequencing was carried out using naive CD4+ T cells sorted from blood. Subset denoted: CD45RA+ positively selected. The source is a man aged 18 to 29 in good health.

The chain has TRBV6-1 and TRBJ1-2; possibly TRBD1 for D (5 bases). CDR1 is MNHNS and CDR2 is SASEGT in the germline V gene. V shed 2 bases and J shed 7 bases, with 14 bases lying between them. The CDR3 extends over 14 amino acids. The chain's CDR3 is CASSEIRDLGGYTF. For the CDR3, the DNA is TGTGCCAGCAGTGAAATCCGGGACTTAGGTGGCTACACCTTC.

This chain uses TRBV9 with TRBJ2-1; 7 bases are shared with TRBD2. The CDR3 consists of 15 residues. The V and J ends lost 4 bases and 4 bases, in that order; junction bases with no gene match: 8. The germline CDR1 and CDR2 sequences are SGDLS and YYNGEE. CDR3 bases: TGTGCCAGCAGCCCCAAAAGAGCGGGGTACAATGAGCAGTTCTTC. Translation: CASSPKRAGYNEQFF.

This chain connects TRBV7-6 to TRBJ2-2; D may be TRBD2 (6 bases). V was cut by 4 bases and J by 5 bases, with 14 bases left in between. The germline gives CDR1 SGHVS, CDR2 FNYEAQ. This CDR3 spans 15 amino acids. CDR3 protein: CASSYRRAGTGELFF. Here the CDR3 DNA reads TGTGCCAGCAGCTATCGGAGGGCCGGGACCGGGGAGCTGTTTTTT.